One sample yielded the 31 T cell receptor beta chains listed below, sequenced in a study of blood T cell repertoires in COVID-19. The table came from immunoSEQ multiplex PCR; TCRdb's copy has only in-frame clones and leaves some out. This sample has about 190,000 clones, with 70% to 90% found just once. Sample: peripheral blood. All receptors come from a woman between 70 and 85 years old with active or convalescent COVID-19.

This clone was seen just once. The chain couples TRBV7-3 to TRBJ2-3; D remains unclear. Germline assignment: CDR1 SGHTA and CDR2 FQGTGA. V was trimmed by 5 bases and J by 7 bases, leaving 13 bases between them. There are 13 residues in the CDR3. CDR3 region: CASSPGPPNTQYF. The CDR3 DNA follows: TGTGCCAGCAGCCCCGGTCCGCCAAATACGCAGTATTTT.

This chain joins TRBV6-5 and TRBJ2-7, with TRBD2 matching over 8 bases. V shed 2 bases, J shed 5 bases, and the junction held 11 bases outside the gene matches. The germline CDR1 and CDR2 sequences are MNHEY and SVGAGI. The CDR3 spans 16 residues. The CDR3 loop is CASSYALSGAKDEQYF. The CDR3 bases are TGTGCCAGCAGTTACGCGCTTAGCGGGGCCAAGGACGAGCAGTACTTC.

CDR3 residues: CASSLGQGQTF. Here the CDR3 DNA reads TGTGCCAGCAGTTTAGGGCAGGGGCAAACCTTC. The chain employs TRBV12-3 or TRBV12-4 and TRBJ1-2, with D possibly being TRBD1 (6 bases). Trimming pared 1 base from V and 14 bases from J, leaving 11 bases between. The CDR3 sequence is 11 residues long.

The chain combines TRBV5-1 with TRBJ2-1; the D is unclear. V lost 2 bases and J lost 2, with 11 bases in between. Germline lookup yields CDR1 SGHRS and CDR2 YFSETQ. This CDR3 has 15 residues. CDR3 region: CASSLGGSPYNEQFF. CDR3 sequence (DNA): TGCGCCAGCAGCTTAGGCGGATCCCCCTACAATGAGCAGTTCTTC.

The chain recombines TRBV5-4 with TRBJ2-5, with D perhaps TRBD2 (5 bases). V shed 4 bases and J shed 4 bases, with 17 bases lying between them. Germline assignment: CDR1 SGHNT and CDR2 YYREEE (reference sequence). The CDR3 has 15 amino acids. DNA of the CDR3: TGTGCCAGCAGCAAGGGTATCGGGGAAGCAGAGACCCAGTACTTC. Translated, it gives CASSKGIGEAETQYF.

The rearrangement joins TRBV27 to TRBJ2-1; D unresolved. V lost 5 bases, J lost 0 bases, and 11 bases lay in between. There are 15 residues in the CDR3. Germline CDR1 and CDR2: MNHEY and SMNVEV (reference sequence). Here the CDR3 reads CASSPRVSSYNEQFF. The CDR3 DNA reads TGTGCCAGCAGTCCCCGTGTGAGCTCCTACAATGAGCAGTTCTTC.

This clone was seen only once. CDR3 nucleotide sequence: TGTGCCAGCAGTTCCAGACTGCGAGAAAAACTGTTTTTT. It is translated as CASSSRLREKLFF. The genes are TRBV27 and TRBJ1-4; no clear D gene. The CDR3 runs 13 residues. V lost 4 bases, J lost 8 bases, and 11 bases lay in between. The germline V gene has CDR1 MNHEY and CDR2 SMNVEV (reference sequence).

The chain links TRBV9 to TRBJ1-1; unclear D gene. Trimming stripped 2 bases from V and 4 bases from J, with 12 bases between. Germline assignment: CDR1 SGDLS and CDR2 YYNGEE. The CDR3 consists of 14 residues. The CDR3 loop reads CASSVRGSFTEAFF. The CDR3 bases are TGTGCCAGCAGCGTGAGAGGGTCGTTCACTGAAGCTTTCTTT.

The chain recombines TRBV9 with TRBJ1-2; D is unresolved. Germline V gene data show CDR1 as SGDLS and CDR2 as YYNGEE. There are 16 residues in the CDR3. The V gene lost 0 bases and the J gene lost 7 bases, with 19 bases spanning the gap. The CDR3: CASSVVRGYRPGGYTF. CDR3 nucleotides: TGTGCCAGCAGCGTAGTTCGGGGTTACCGGCCGGGTGGCTACACCTTC.

The V call is TRBV11-2, the J call TRBJ2-6; TRBD1 aligns across 8 bases. Germline CDR1 SGHAT, CDR2 FQNNGV. The CDR3 covers 18 residues. Germline trimming cut 4 bases from V and 0 bases from J; bases unmatched to any gene: 8. CDR3 in amino acids: CASSSPGQVLSGANVLTF. The DNA for the CDR3 is TGTGCCAGCAGCTCTCCGGGACAGGTCCTCTCTGGGGCCAACGTCCTGACTTTC.

This clone was counted once. The chain recombines TRBV2 with TRBJ1-5; 10 bases are shared with TRBD1. V shed 6 bases and J 2 bases; nucleotides not matched to a gene: 7. This CDR3 is built from 16 residues. Germline CDR1 and CDR2: SNHLY and FYNNEI. The chain's CDR3 is CASSPGGTGGNQPQHF. The DNA for the CDR3 is TGTGCCAGCAGCCCCGGGGGGACAGGGGGCAATCAGCCCCAGCATTTT.

The count of this clone is one. The chain couples TRBV19 to TRBJ1-1, with TRBD1 as a possible D gene (6 bases). This CDR3 comprises 16 residues. V was clipped by 10 bases and J by 7 bases, with 28 bases between them. Germline values: CDR1 LNHDA, CDR2 SQIVND (reference sequence). CDR3 nucleotide sequence: TGTGCCAACGGGACATACGCTGAATCGAGCCCATATGAAGCTTTCTTT. Translation gives CANGTYAESSPYEAFF.

The chain employs TRBV18 and TRBJ2-1; 9 bases align to TRBD1. The germline gives CDR1 KGHSH, CDR2 LQKENI. V was clipped by 3 bases and J by 6 bases; unmatched bases: 6. The CDR3 sequence is 15 residues long. This chain's CDR3 is CASSPPGTGTNEQFF. DNA for the CDR3: TGTGCCAGCTCACCCCCCGGGACAGGGACCAATGAGCAGTTCTTC.

Only one count was recorded for this clone. The chain employs TRBV12-3 or TRBV12-4 and TRBJ1-2, with D possibly matching TRBD1 (6 bases). V lost 6 bases, J lost 3 bases, and 8 bases lay in between. The CDR3 has 12 amino acids. The CDR3 bases are TGTGCCAGCAGCCGGACAGACTATGGCTACACCTTC. It is translated as CASSRTDYGYTF.

The rearrangement uses TRBV27 and TRBJ1-2, with 9 bases aligning to TRBD1. There are 15 residues in the CDR3. The germline CDR1 and CDR2 sequences are MNHEY and SMNVEV (reference sequence). J was trimmed by 5 bases and V by 5 bases; bases with no gene match: 9. The chain's CDR3 is CASSPGTGNRYGYTF. Here the CDR3 DNA reads TGTGCCAGCAGTCCAGGGACAGGGAATCGGTATGGCTACACCTTC.

This chain uses TRBV5-6 with TRBJ2-2; TRBD2 aligns across 8 bases. V was pared by 7 bases and J by 7 bases, with 12 bases of the junction left unmatched. Germline assignment: CDR1 SGHDT and CDR2 YYEEEE. CDR3 length equals 15 residues. The CDR3 sequence is CASDMTSDFYGELFF. The CDR3, as DNA: TGTGCCAGCGACATGACTAGCGACTTCTACGGGGAGCTGTTTTTT.

The genes are TRBV19 and TRBJ1-3; D is unresolved. The V and J ends lost 3 bases and 2 bases respectively, with 14 bases between them. In germline, CDR1 is LNHDA, CDR2 SQIVND (reference sequence). The CDR3 covers 16 residues. This CDR3 reads CASSMSGGFTGNTIYF. The DNA of the CDR3 is TGTGCCAGTAGTATGTCTGGAGGGTTCACTGGAAACACCATATATTTT.

The chain employs TRBV7-9 and TRBJ2-2, with 11 bases fitting TRBD2. V was pared by 4 bases and J by 4 bases, with 5 bases of the junction left unmatched. This CDR3 contains 16 residues. Germline-derived CDR1 and CDR2 are SEHNR and FQNEAQ (reference sequence). CDR3 region: CASSSPTSGTTGELFF. The CDR3 coding sequence is TGTGCCAGCAGCTCTCCGACTAGCGGGACCACCGGGGAGCTGTTTTTT.

The V call is TRBV11-3, the J call TRBJ2-1, with D possibly TRBD2 on 7 matching bases. This CDR3 spans 16 amino acids. The ends were cut back, 5 bases at V and 7 bases at J, with 21 bases in the middle. CDR1 and CDR2 from the germline V gene are SGHNT and YENEEA. In DNA form, the CDR3 reads TGTGCCAGCAGCCGAGGGGGGGGAAGGGCACGGAATGAGCAGTTCTTC. This gives the protein CASSRGGGRARNEQFF.

This clone was seen repeatedly, ten times or more. This chain connects TRBV7-3 to TRBJ1-1; the D gene is possibly TRBD1 (5 bases). Trimming shortened V by 5 bases and J by 5 bases, and 15 bases separated the two germline ends. From germline, CDR1 is SGHTA and CDR2 FQGTGA. There are 14 residues in the CDR3. CDR3 sequence: CASSPQAGGTEAFF. The CDR3 DNA sequence: TGTGCCAGCAGCCCCCAGGCGGGGGGTACTGAAGCTTTCTTT.

The chain has TRBV14 and TRBJ2-7; D is uncertain. Trimming cost V 1 base and J 3 bases, with 10 bases left between them. Germline values: CDR1 SGHDN, CDR2 FVKESK. The CDR3 length is 14 residues. The CDR3: CASSQGQFFYEQYF. The CDR3 DNA follows: TGTGCCAGCAGCCAAGGACAATTTTTCTACGAGCAGTACTTC.

The rearrangement links TRBV28 to TRBJ2-7; tentative D call: TRBD2 (6 bases). Germline values: CDR1 MDHEN, CDR2 SYDVKM. Trimming stripped 7 bases from V and 3 bases from J, with 13 bases between. The CDR3 spans 13 residues. CDR3 sequence reads: CASTPGLNYEQYF. The CDR3 coding sequence is TGTGCCAGCACTCCGGGACTGAACTACGAGCAGTACTTC.

V usage is TRBV5-1 and J usage is TRBJ1-5; TRBD1 agrees at 7 bases. V shed 4 bases and J 5 bases; nucleotides not matched to a gene: 9. This CDR3 contains 15 residues. CDR1 and CDR2 (germline): SGHRS, YFSETQ. Written as DNA, the CDR3 is TGCGCCAGCAGCCTTAAGACAGGGAACGATCAGCCCCAGCATTTT. Its protein product is CASSLKTGNDQPQHF.

The chain combines TRBV9 with TRBJ2-7, with 8 bases that match TRBD2. V dropped 0 bases and J dropped 2; count of bases not matched to a gene: 4. Looked up from germline, CDR1 is SGDLS and CDR2 is YYNGEE. The CDR3 consists of 15 residues. CDR3 DNA: TGTGCCAGCAGCGTAGAGGACGGGAGGGCCTACGAGCAGTACTTC. Translated: CASSVEDGRAYEQYF. Based on the CDR3 plus reference TRBV9 and TRBJ2-7, the full variable domain is DSGVTQTPKHLITATGQRVTLRCSPRSGDLSVYWYQQSLDQGLQFLIQYYNGEERAKGNILERFSAQQFPDLHSELNLSSLELGDSALYFCASSVEDGRAYEQYFGPGTRLTVT.

This sequence joins TRBV29-1 and TRBJ1-1; D is uncertain. Germline V CDR1 and CDR2: SQVTM, ANQGSEA. Trimming removed 4 bases from V and 4 bases from J, with 16 bases in between. CDR3 length: 14 residues. In DNA, the CDR3 is TGCAGCGTTGCTCCCCTCGGCCGGGGCACTGAAGCTTTCTTT. This sequence encodes CSVAPLGRGTEAFF.

The V call is TRBV11-2, the J call TRBJ2-7, with D possibly matching TRBD1 (5 bases). The CDR3 contains 16 residues. Germline-derived CDR1 and CDR2 are SGHAT and FQNNGV. Between the trimmed V and J ends, which lost 5 bases and 0 bases, there was a span of 17 bases. This CDR3 reads CASSRSGASSSYEQYF. CDR3 nucleotides: TGTGCCAGCAGCCGAAGTGGGGCCTCCAGCTCCTACGAGCAGTACTTC.

The V gene is TRBV18, the J gene TRBJ1-5; TRBD1 is a possible D gene (5 bases). Germline V CDR1 and CDR2: KGHSH, LQKENI. This CDR3 spans 15 amino acids. V was shortened by 2 bases and J by 5 bases, with 13 bases between the two germline ends. The CDR3 coding sequence is TGTGCCAGCTCACCAAAAGGGGCAGGATATCAGCCCCAGCATTTT. It encodes CASSPKGAGYQPQHF.

This clone was detected a few times. The V and J genes are TRBV28 and TRBJ1-1; tentative D call: TRBD1 (5 bases). This CDR3 is 12 amino acids long. Trimming shortened V by 11 bases and J by 1 base, and 11 bases separated the two germline ends. The germline CDR1 and CDR2 sequences are MDHEN and SYDVKM. The CDR3 coding sequence is TGTGCCGGTAGGGACTCGAACACTGAAGCTTTCTTT. It encodes CAGRDSNTEAFF.

This clone was seen a handful of times. CDR3 sequence reads: CASSVGGPYGYTF. In DNA, the CDR3 is TGTGCCAGCAGCGTAGGAGGTCCCTATGGCTACACCTTC. The genes are TRBV9 and TRBJ1-2; no clear D gene. Trimming removed 0 bases from V and 4 bases from J, with 7 bases in between. Germline V lookup: CDR1 SGDLS, CDR2 YYNGEE. This CDR3 spans 13 amino acids.

The rearrangement uses TRBV2 and TRBJ1-1; perhaps TRBD1 as D (6 bases). Trimming took off 6 bases at V and 6 bases at J, with 11 bases between the two ends. There are 12 residues in the CDR3. Germline V gene lookup returns CDR1 SNHLY and CDR2 FYNNEI. The CDR3 DNA reads TGTGCCAGCAGGAGGACAGCCGCTGAAGCTTTCTTT. This translates into CASRRTAAEAFF.

The rearrangement uses TRBV10-3 and TRBJ1-1; D is undetermined. The CDR3 covers 13 residues. CDR1 is ENHRY and CDR2 is SYGVKD in the germline V gene. The V and J ends lost 0 bases and 4 bases respectively, with 6 bases between them. DNA for the CDR3: TGTGCCATCAGTGAGTCATCAGGCACTGAAGCTTTCTTT. Translation: CAISESSGTEAFF.